The 26 T cell receptor beta chains below all came from one sample that was sequenced in a study of cytomegalovirus exposure and HLA in healthy donors. Primers included in the PCR were 60 Vbeta and 13 Jbeta primers. Sequencing was performed with immunoSEQ multiplex PCR; in TCRdb, only in-frame clones are kept and a portion is missing. The sample has roughly 200,000 clones; 82% are singletons. The material sequenced was PBMCs. The source is a woman in her fifties or sixties in good health and CMV-seronegative.

The CDR3 sequence is CASRSGAGYEQYF. The CDR3 DNA reads TGTGCCAGCAGGAGCGGGGCCGGCTACGAGCAGTACTTC. This sequence joins TRBV28 and TRBJ2-7, with TRBD2 matching 7 bases. The CDR3 is made up of 13 amino acids. V shed 6 bases, J shed 3 bases, and the junction held 5 bases outside the gene matches. Germline lookup yields CDR1 MDHEN and CDR2 SYDVKM.

The J gene is TRBJ2-7, the V gene TRBV2, with 8 nucleotides matching TRBD1. The CDR3 is 15 residues long. In germline, CDR1 is SNHLY, CDR2 FYNNEI. V lost 6 bases and J lost 0; bases outside the gene matches: 7. The CDR3 nucleotides read TGTGCCAGCAGGCTGACAGGGGTGAGCTCCTACGAGCAGTACTTC. This encodes CASRLTGVSSYEQYF.

This rearrangement joins TRBV28 to TRBJ1-3; D possibly corresponds to TRBD1 (6 bases). Germline V gives CDR1 MDHEN, CDR2 SYDVKM. Deletions cut 5 bases from V and 15 bases from J, with 17 bases between. The CDR3 sequence is 12 residues long. This CDR3 reads CASSHGRTGKYF. The CDR3 DNA is TGTGCCAGCAGTCATGGGAGAACAGGGAAATATTTT. Using reference TRBV28 and TRBJ1-3 for the parts outside the CDR3, the full variable domain is DVKVTQSSRYLVKRTGEKVFLECVQDMDHENMFWYRQDPGLGLRLIYFSYDVKMKEKGDIPEGYSVSREKKERFSLILESASTNQTSMYLCASSHGRTGKYFGEGSWLTVV.

This clone came up a few times. DNA of the CDR3: TGTGCCAGCAGCCAAGCTCGCGGGGGCACAGATACGCAGTATTTT. Protein: CASSQARGGTDTQYF. The J gene is TRBJ2-3, the V gene TRBV7-2; a weak D match, TRBD2 (6 bases). The CDR3 covers 15 residues. The germline gives CDR1 SGHTA, CDR2 FQGNSA. The V and J ends lost 5 bases and 1 base respectively, with 13 bases between them.

The rearrangement joins TRBV7-2 to TRBJ1-4; D gene ambiguous. The CDR3 sequence is 14 residues long. From germline, CDR1 is SGHTA and CDR2 FQGNSA. The V gene lost 1 base and the J gene lost 0 bases, with 3 bases spanning the gap. The CDR3 protein is CASSLVTTNEKLFF. CDR3 DNA sequence: TGTGCCAGCAGCTTAGTTACAACTAATGAAAAACTGTTTTTT. The variable domain in full, completed from reference TRBV7-2 and TRBJ1-4, reads GAGVSQSPSNKVTEKGKDVELRCDPISGHTALYWYRQSLGQGLEFLIYFQGNSAPDKSGLPSDRFSAERTGGSVSTLTIQRTQQEDSAVYLCASSLVTTNEKLFFGSGTQLSVL.

A few counts support this clone. The J gene is TRBJ1-3, the V gene TRBV7-9, with TRBD1 identical over 8 bases. This CDR3 has 15 amino acids. After removal of 1 base from V and 3 bases from J, the junction contained 2 bases not matched to a gene. Germline assignment: CDR1 SEHNR and CDR2 FQNEAQ (reference sequence). The CDR3 DNA reads as TGTGCCAGCAGCTTAGGGACAGGGATTGGAAACACCATATATTTT. Protein: CASSLGTGIGNTIYF. Based on the CDR3 plus reference TRBV7-9 and TRBJ1-3, the full variable domain is DTGVSQNPRHKITKRGQNVTFRCDPISEHNRLYWYRQTLGQGPEFLTYFQNEAQLEKSRLLSDRFSAERPKGSFSTLEIQRTEQGDSAMYLCASSLGTGIGNTIYFGEGSWLTVV.

This chain uses TRBV5-6 with TRBJ2-3; D not certain. Germline CDR1 and CDR2: SGHDT and YYEEEE. CDR3 length: 11 amino acids. V lost 0 bases and J lost 8, with 4 bases in between. The CDR3 sequence is CASSLAGTQYF. CDR3 coding DNA: TGTGCCAGCAGCTTGGCGGGTACGCAGTATTTT.

The J gene is TRBJ2-5, the V gene TRBV6-6; 9 nucleotides line up with TRBD1. Looked up from germline, CDR1 is MNHNY and CDR2 is SVGAGI (reference sequence). V lost 6 bases, J lost 5 bases, and 1 base stayed unmatched. CDR3 length: 12 residues. CDR3 DNA: TGTGCCAGCAGGACAGGGGGGGAGACCCAGTACTTC. This gives the protein CASRTGGETQYF.

The count of this clone is one. The V and J genes are TRBV9 and TRBJ2-1; D not resolved. Trimming shortened V by 0 bases and J by 4 bases, and 14 bases separated the two germline ends. CDR1 and CDR2 from the germline V gene are SGDLS and YYNGEE. The CDR3 loop spans 16 amino acids. The CDR3 region is CASSVGPPVFYNEQFF. Here the CDR3 DNA reads TGTGCCAGCAGCGTAGGCCCCCCGGTGTTTTACAATGAGCAGTTCTTC.

The V and J genes are TRBV7-9 and TRBJ2-7; no clear D. Germline V CDR1 and CDR2: SEHNR, FQNEAQ (reference sequence). This CDR3 is 13 amino acids long. Trimming cost V 4 bases and J 3 bases, with 10 bases left between them. CDR3 in DNA: TGTGCCAGCAGCTCCCCCACAAACTACGAGCAGTACTTC. Residues: CASSSPTNYEQYF.

This chain uses TRBV19 with TRBJ1-2; perhaps TRBD1 as D (6 bases). This CDR3 comprises 15 residues. Germline V gene data show CDR1 as LNHDA and CDR2 as SQIVND (reference sequence). Trimming left V 3 bases short and J 4 bases short, with 15 bases between. The CDR3 DNA reads TGTGCCAGTAGTATGTATCGGGACATTAGCTATGGCTACACCTTC. This translates into CASSMYRDISYGYTF.

J is TRBJ1-1 and V is TRBV5-1; 7 bases agree with TRBD1. V gave up 4 bases and J gave up 3 bases; unmatched junction bases: 6. Per germline, CDR1 SGHRS and CDR2 YFSETQ. The CDR3 covers 14 residues. The CDR3 DNA sequence: TGCGCCAGCAGCCTCAGGGGGTTAGACACTGAAGCTTTCTTT. Encoded protein: CASSLRGLDTEAFF.

In nucleotides, the CDR3 is TGTGCCAGCAGCTCGGGGGGAGAAAGCTACAATGAGCAGTTCTTC. Translating gives CASSSGGESYNEQFF. This rearrangement joins TRBV11-3 to TRBJ2-1, with 7 bases fitting TRBD2. Germline V lookup: CDR1 SGHNT, CDR2 YENEEA. The CDR3 has 15 amino acids. The J segment lost 3 bases and the V segment lost 4 bases, leaving 6 bases of the junction unmatched.

V usage is TRBV19 and J usage is TRBJ1-2; D may be TRBD1 (5 bases). V lost 5 bases and J 7 bases, leaving 11 bases between the germline ends. The CDR3 is 12 amino acids. Germline V gene lookup returns CDR1 LNHDA and CDR2 SQIVND (reference sequence). CDR3 coding DNA: TGTGCCAGTAGTCTGCAGGGCGCTGGCTACACCTTC. It specifies CASSLQGAGYTF.

This clone was detected only a few times. The rearrangement uses TRBV7-2 and TRBJ2-1, with a possible D match to TRBD2 (7 bases). The CDR3 has 15 amino acids. The germline V and J ends were trimmed by 4 bases and 9 bases, with 19 bases remaining between them. Germline V gene lookup returns CDR1 SGHTA and CDR2 FQGNSA. The CDR3 sequence: CASSSPGRGGGEQFF. The CDR3 nucleotides are TGTGCCAGCAGCTCACCGGGGAGGGGAGGGGGTGAGCAGTTCTTC.

The V gene is TRBV6-5, the J gene TRBJ2-1; 11 bases are shared with TRBD2. J gave up 4 bases and V 9 bases, and 5 bases lay outside the gene matches. Germline lookup yields CDR1 MNHEY and CDR2 SVGAGI. The CDR3 extends over 14 amino acids. CDR3 protein: CASKTSGIYNEQFF. DNA of the CDR3: TGTGCCAGTAAGACTAGCGGGATATACAATGAGCAGTTCTTC.

This clone was counted a few times. This chain uses TRBV28 with TRBJ1-5; weak D call: TRBD1 (6 bases). V lost 4 bases and J lost 6, with 7 bases in between. The germline CDR1 and CDR2 sequences are MDHEN and SYDVKM. The CDR3 contains 12 residues. CDR3 sequence: CASSSTGQPQHF. The CDR3 nucleotides are TGTGCCAGCAGTTCGACAGGTCAGCCCCAGCATTTT.

This rearrangement joins TRBV7-9 to TRBJ2-2, with D hard to call. Between the trimmed V and J ends, which lost 2 bases and 0 bases, there was a span of 4 bases. Germline V gives CDR1 SEHNR, CDR2 FQNEAQ (reference sequence). The CDR3 has 14 amino acids. The CDR3: CASSLYSNTGELFF. The CDR3 DNA is TGTGCCAGCAGCTTATATTCGAACACCGGGGAGCTGTTTTTT.

In regard to this clone: Its ends do not fully match the called genes, so a read error is possible. The rearrangement uses TRBV2 and TRBJ2-4; tentatively, D is TRBD1 (6 bases). Germline V gives CDR1 SNHLY, CDR2 FYNNEI. The CDR3 length is 13 residues. CDR3 nucleotides: TGTGCCAGCAGTGTTCAGGGGCGTAACAGTCAGTACTTC. This translates into CASSVQGRNSQYF.

The gene calls are TRBV13 and TRBJ2-7; the D is unclear. V dropped 10 bases and J dropped 0 bases, with 16 bases sitting between them. CDR3 length equals 14 residues. Germline V lookup: CDR1 PRHDT, CDR2 FYEKMQ (reference sequence). The chain's CDR3 is CAIPGLGSSYEQYF. CDR3 DNA sequence: TGTGCCATCCCGGGTCTAGGTAGCTCCTACGAGCAGTACTTC.

V is TRBV5-1 and J is TRBJ1-4; TRBD1 aligns across 7 bases. Germline lookup yields CDR1 SGHRS and CDR2 YFSETQ. V was pared by 4 bases and J by 7 bases, with 7 bases of the junction left unmatched. This CDR3 has 14 residues. The CDR3 nucleotides are TGCGCCAGCAGCAGGGGACAGAATACTGAAAAACTGTTTTTT. This codes for CASSRGQNTEKLFF.

The V call is TRBV11-3, the J call TRBJ2-3; 9 bases align to TRBD2. Germline CDR1 is SGHNT and CDR2 is YENEEA. The CDR3 loop spans 17 amino acids. Unmatched junction bases numbered 10, after V lost 0 bases and J lost 6 bases. CDR3 residues: CASSLDRPAGGGDTQYF. DNA for the CDR3: TGTGCCAGCAGCTTAGATCGCCCAGCGGGGGGTGGTGATACGCAGTATTTT.

The chain employs TRBV27 and TRBJ2-1; 11 bases agree with TRBD2. Germline CDR1 is MNHEY and CDR2 is SMNVEV (reference sequence). The CDR3 is made up of 15 amino acids. Trimming removed 6 bases from V and 2 bases from J; junction bases left unmatched: 3. The CDR3 loop reads CASRLAGVPYNEQFF. CDR3 nucleotides: TGTGCCAGCAGACTAGCGGGAGTACCCTACAATGAGCAGTTCTTC.

The chain employs TRBV6-4 and TRBJ1-1; maybe TRBD1 (5 bases). Trimming stripped 6 bases from V and 4 bases from J, with 12 bases between. Germline V lookup: CDR1 MRHNA, CDR2 SNTAGT. This CDR3 is built from 13 residues. The CDR3 region is CASSSERGTEAFF. The CDR3 DNA sequence: TGTGCCAGCAGCTCCGAAAGGGGCACTGAAGCTTTCTTT.

This clone showed up many times. The CDR3 region is CASSGRNRIMNTEAFF. The CDR3 nucleotides read TGTGCCAGCAGTGGCAGGAACAGGATCATGAACACTGAAGCTTTCTTT. The chain links TRBV2 to TRBJ1-1; D might be TRBD1 (5 bases). The germline V gene has CDR1 SNHLY and CDR2 FYNNEI. The CDR3 runs 16 residues. Trimming left V 4 bases short and J 0 bases short, with 15 bases between. The variable domain in full, with the rest retrieved from reference TRBV2 and TRBJ1-1, is EPEVTQTPSHQVTQMGQEVILRCVPISNHLYFYWYRQILGQKVEFLVSFYNNEISEKSEIFDDQFSVERPDGSNFTLKIRSTKLEDSAMYFCASSGRNRIMNTEAFFGQGTRLTVV.

The chain recombines TRBV5-1 with TRBJ2-7; 13 bases are shared with TRBD2. Germline V gene lookup returns CDR1 SGHRS and CDR2 YFSETQ. V lost 4 bases, J lost 7 bases, and 8 bases stayed unmatched. This CDR3 is 15 amino acids long. This chain's CDR3 is CASSLGLAGAGEQYF. Here the CDR3 DNA reads TGCGCCAGCAGCCTCGGACTAGCGGGAGCGGGAGAGCAGTACTTC.